Shown below are 14 T cell receptor beta chains from a single sample sequenced in a study of cytomegalovirus exposure and HLA in healthy donors. Vbeta (60) and Jbeta (13) primers were used in the PCR. Sequencing used immunoSEQ multiplex PCR; TCRdb keeps in-frame clones, though not all of them. The sample holds about 130,000 clones, over 75% seen once. Sequencing used PBMCs. Receptors were obtained from a male donor in good health and CMV-seropositive.

The chain carries TRBV10-3 and TRBJ2-1; D is undetermined. The CDR3 is 13 residues long. The germline V gene encodes CDR1 ENHRY and CDR2 SYGVKD. Trimming removed 10 bases at V and 4 bases at J, with 14 bases between. Written as DNA, the CDR3 is TGTGCCACCCAACCAGACACATACAATGAGCAGTTCTTC. Protein: CATQPDTYNEQFF.

V is TRBV19 and J is TRBJ2-6; the match to TRBD1 covers 8 bases. The CDR3 runs 15 residues. CDR1 is LNHDA, CDR2 SQIVND, per germline (reference sequence). The ends lost 5 bases at V and 4 bases at J; junction bases unmatched: 4. CDR3 sequence reads: CASSAQGVGANVLTF. For the CDR3, the DNA is TGTGCCAGTAGTGCACAGGGGGTCGGGGCCAACGTCCTGACTTTC.

V is TRBV19 and J is TRBJ2-7; 7 bases fit TRBD2. Germline trimming cut 6 bases from V and 0 bases from J; bases unmatched to any gene: 5. Germline CDR1 and CDR2: LNHDA and SQIVND (reference sequence). This CDR3 is 14 amino acids long. The CDR3 is CASSLTSVSYEQYF. The CDR3 bases are TGTGCCAGTAGCCTCACTAGCGTCTCCTACGAGCAGTACTTC.

CDR3 loop: CASSRGSGTYNEQFF. Written as DNA, the CDR3 is TGCGCCAGCAGTAGGGGTAGCGGGACCTACAATGAGCAGTTCTTC. V is TRBV5-1 and J is TRBJ2-1; TRBD2 aligns across 8 bases. J was trimmed by 2 bases and V by 5 bases; bases with no gene match: 6. This CDR3 has 15 residues. CDR1 SGHRS and CDR2 YFSETQ come from the germline V gene.

V and J are TRBV25-1 and TRBJ2-2; 14 positions match TRBD2. The CDR3 sequence is 17 residues long. Germline loops: CDR1 MGHDK, CDR2 SYGVNS. J lost 2 bases, V lost 3 bases, and 2 bases had no gene match. DNA of the CDR3: TGTGCCAGCAGTGATGGACTAGCGGGGGGTAACACCGGGGAGCTGTTTTTT. Translating it yields CASSDGLAGGNTGELFF.

J is TRBJ2-7 and V is TRBV27; D remains unclear. Germline V gene lookup returns CDR1 MNHEY and CDR2 SMNVEV (reference sequence). The CDR3 totals 15 residues. Between the trimmed V and J ends, which lost 3 bases and 0 bases, there was a span of 12 bases. The CDR3 here is CASSFNARLSYEQYF. As DNA, the CDR3 is TGTGCCAGCAGTTTTAATGCTAGACTCTCCTACGAGCAGTACTTC.

This chain links TRBV2 with TRBJ2-2; the match to TRBD1 covers 8 bases. The germline V gene encodes CDR1 SNHLY and CDR2 FYNNEI. The CDR3 length is 14 residues. The V and J ends lost 4 bases and 5 bases, in that order; junction bases with no gene match: 3. The CDR3 spells CASSVTGVTGELFF. Here the CDR3 DNA reads TGTGCCAGCAGTGTGACAGGGGTGACCGGGGAGCTGTTTTTT.

This chain joins TRBV29-1 and TRBJ1-1; tentative D call: TRBD1 (6 bases). This CDR3 has 13 residues. Germline-derived CDR1 and CDR2 are SQVTM and ANQGSEA. The germline V and J ends were trimmed by 3 bases and 5 bases, with 13 bases remaining between them. The CDR3 sequence: CSVDRGPGTEAFF. The CDR3 coding sequence is TGCAGCGTTGACAGGGGTCCGGGGACTGAAGCTTTCTTT.

The gene calls are TRBV5-5 and TRBJ2-7; D is ambiguous. The CDR3 sequence is 13 residues long. Germline V lookup: CDR1 SGHKS, CDR2 YYEKEE (reference sequence). Between the trimmed V and J ends, which lost 0 bases and 3 bases, there was a span of 7 bases. CDR3 amino acids: CASSLAGVYEQYF. The DNA of the CDR3 is TGTGCCAGCAGCTTGGCGGGTGTCTACGAGCAGTACTTC.

The CDR3: CASSSASGANVLTF. CDR3 sequence (DNA): TGTGCCAGCAGCTCCGCGTCGGGGGCCAACGTCCTGACTTTC. V gene TRBV7-2 combines with J gene TRBJ2-6; D not resolved. The CDR3 has 14 amino acids. Germline-derived CDR1 and CDR2 are SGHTA and FQGNSA. V was clipped by 4 bases and J by 4 bases, with 8 bases between them. The full variable domain, in which reference TRBV7-2 and TRBJ2-6 provide the parts outside the CDR3, is GAGVSQSPSNKVTEKGKDVELRCDPISGHTALYWYRQSLGQGLEFLIYFQGNSAPDKSGLPSDRFSAERTGGSVSTLTIQRTQQEDSAVYLCASSSASGANVLTFGAGSRLTVL.

This sequence joins TRBV2 and TRBJ1-3, with a possible D match to TRBD1 (6 bases). The CDR3 consists of 15 residues. Trimming took 1 base from V and 6 from J, leaving 13 bases between them. The germline CDR1 and CDR2 sequences are SNHLY and FYNNEI. CDR3 nucleotides: TGTGCCAGCAGTGAAGGAATGGCAGGGGCAAACACCATATATTTT. It codes for CASSEGMAGANTIYF.

The V gene is TRBV18, the J gene TRBJ2-7; tentative D call: TRBD2 (6 bases). V lost 4 bases and J lost 4, with 17 bases in between. Germline loops: CDR1 KGHSH, CDR2 LQKENI. CDR3 length: 15 residues. The CDR3 sequence is CASSRLVGGLYEQYF. Written as DNA, the CDR3 is TGTGCCAGCTCACGATTGGTGGGAGGCCTTTACGAGCAGTACTTC.

V gene TRBV4-1 combines with J gene TRBJ2-7; 9 nucleotides align to TRBD1. The CDR3 covers 17 residues. With V trimmed by 3 bases and J by 4 bases, 13 bases remained unmatched. CDR1 MGHRA and CDR2 YSYEKL come from the germline V gene. The CDR3, as DNA: TGCGCCAGCAGCCAGGTTCCCCGGGACAGGGAACGATACGAGCAGTACTTC. Its translation: CASSQVPRDRERYEQYF.

This sequence joins TRBV13 and TRBJ2-5; maybe TRBD1 (6 bases). Judging by the DNA end, TRBJ2-7 fits better; the J call may be wrong. This CDR3 spans 15 amino acids. Germline V gene sequence: CDR1 PRHDT, CDR2 FYEKMQ (reference sequence). This CDR3 is CASSSSLGATYEQYF. As DNA, the CDR3 is TGTGCCAGCAGCTCATCTCTGGGGGCGACCTACGAGCAGTACTTC.